The clone carrying this TCR beta chain was detected many times. Its antigen is unidentified. The data belong to a study of T cells in Graves' hyperthyroidism and ophthalmopathy. General observations from the study: Most thyroid clonotypes expanded above 0.001 appeared in blood too.

The CDR3 has 15 residues. The V gene's germline CDR1 is MNHNS and CDR2 SASEGT. The V gene lost 6 bases and the J gene lost 1 base, with 14 bases spanning the gap. PBMCs were obtained from approximately 10 ml fresh peripheral blood. Amplification of TCR beta CDR3 regions used RNA as the template. First-round RT-PCR with HTBI primers amplified the TCR CDR3 region. Via MiXCR, TCRdb re-called the multiplex PCR reads, giving one row per CDR3 protein. Among more than 300,000 distinct CDR3 sequences listed, 14% were seen once. This chain connects TRBV6-1 to TRBJ2-3; D perhaps matches TRBD1 (6 bases). The sequencing sample was made of blood. This receptor was obtained from a woman aged 55-70 years with Graves' hyperthyroidism. CDR3 DNA: TGTGCCAGCAGCAACTTCAGGGGAGGCACAGATACGCAGTATTTT. Translated, it gives CASSNFRGGTDTQYF.